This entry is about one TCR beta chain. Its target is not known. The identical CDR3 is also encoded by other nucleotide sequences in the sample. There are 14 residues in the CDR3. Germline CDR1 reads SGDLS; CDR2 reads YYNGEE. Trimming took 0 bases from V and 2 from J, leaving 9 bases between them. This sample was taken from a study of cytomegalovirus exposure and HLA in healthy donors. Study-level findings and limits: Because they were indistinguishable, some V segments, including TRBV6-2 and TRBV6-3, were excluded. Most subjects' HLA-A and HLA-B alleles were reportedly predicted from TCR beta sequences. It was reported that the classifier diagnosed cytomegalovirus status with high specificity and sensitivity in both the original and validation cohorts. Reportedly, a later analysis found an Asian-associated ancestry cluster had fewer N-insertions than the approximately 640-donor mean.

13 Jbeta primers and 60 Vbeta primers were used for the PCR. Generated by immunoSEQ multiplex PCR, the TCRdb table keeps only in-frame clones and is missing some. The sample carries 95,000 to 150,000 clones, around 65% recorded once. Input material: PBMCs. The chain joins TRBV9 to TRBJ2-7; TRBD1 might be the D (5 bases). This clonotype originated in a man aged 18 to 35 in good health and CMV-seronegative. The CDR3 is CASSVGQGTYEQYF. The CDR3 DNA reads TGTGCCAGCAGCGTAGGTCAGGGAACCTACGAGCAGTACTTC.